Presented here are 8 T cell receptor beta chains from one specimen sequenced in a study of CD8 T cells in Susac syndrome. A quantity of about 0.5 to 1 ug RNA underwent reverse transcription using random hexamers. MiXCR was run by TCRdb on the immunoSEQ multiplex PCR reads, yielding one entry per CDR3 protein. This table holds 300,000 or so distinct CDR3 sequences, about 92% found once. Sequencing used CD4+ T cells from PBMCs. The receptors derive from a human donor with multiple sclerosis.

This clonotype was counted once. This chain uses TRBV6-2 or TRBV6-3 with TRBJ2-7; D remains unclear. In germline, CDR1 is MNHEY, CDR2 SVGEGT. V lost 8 bases and J lost 3, with 2 bases in between. CDR3 length: 9 residues. The CDR3 sequence is CASGYEQYF. CDR3 in DNA: TGTGCCAGCGGCTACGAGCAGTACTTC.

The CDR3 reads CASSFRYKQFF. The CDR3 DNA is TGTGCCAGCAGCTTTAGGTACAAGCAGTTCTTC. The V call is TRBV5-6, the J call TRBJ2-1, with D unclear. The CDR3 extends over 11 amino acids. The germline CDR1 and CDR2 sequences are SGHDT and YYEEEE. V was clipped by 2 bases and J by 11 bases, with 8 bases between them.

This clonotype was counted a single time. The chain combines TRBV20-1 with TRBJ2-2; 12 nucleotides match TRBD2. The CDR3 is 18 amino acids. V dropped 3 bases and J dropped 1; count of bases not matched to a gene: 9. Germline V gene lookup returns CDR1 DFQATT and CDR2 SNEGSKA (reference sequence). The CDR3 loop is CSASPSGRAKRNTGELFF. The CDR3, as DNA: TGCAGTGCTAGTCCTAGCGGGAGGGCGAAAAGGAACACCGGGGAGCTGTTTTTT.

The rearrangement uses TRBV11-2 and TRBJ2-1; D not resolved. This CDR3 is 15 amino acids long. V shed 1 base and J shed 4 bases, with 11 bases lying between them. CDR1 is SGHAT and CDR2 is FQNNGV in the germline V gene. The CDR3, as DNA: TGTGCCAGCAGCTTAGGGTCGCTTATTTACAATGAGCAGTTCTTC. Translated: CASSLGSLIYNEQFF. The full variable domain, with the rest looked up from reference TRBV11-2 and TRBJ2-1, is EAGVAQSPRYKIIEKRQSVAFWCNPISGHATLYWYQQILGQGPKLLIQFQNNGVVDDSQLPKDRFSAERLKGVDSTLKIQPAKLEDSAVYLCASSLGSLIYNEQFFGPGTRLTVL.

This clonotype has just one count. The chain is built from TRBV5-1 and TRBJ1-1; maybe TRBD1 (6 bases). V gave up 0 bases and J gave up 0 bases, with 9 bases separating them. Germline CDR1 reads SGHRS; CDR2 reads YFSETQ. The CDR3 consists of 15 residues. In DNA form, the CDR3 reads TGCGCCAGCAGCTTGGATGACAGGCTGAACACTGAAGCTTTCTTT. Translation: CASSLDDRLNTEAFF.

This clonotype has only one observation. This chain links TRBV3-1 with TRBJ1-6, with unresolved D. V gave up 0 bases and J gave up 10 bases, with 10 bases separating them. Looked up from germline, CDR1 is LGHDT and CDR2 is YNNKEL (reference sequence). The CDR3 is 14 amino acids. As DNA, the CDR3 is TGTGCCAGCAGCCAAGATACAAGGCAATCACCCCTCCACTTT. Translating it yields CASSQDTRQSPLHF.

The chain recombines TRBV9 with TRBJ1-1; no clear D. This CDR3 comprises 15 residues. V shed 0 bases and J shed 4 bases, with 13 bases lying between them. Germline V gene sequence: CDR1 SGDLS, CDR2 YYNGEE. The CDR3 protein is CASSVDFRYGTEAFF. The DNA for the CDR3 is TGTGCCAGCAGCGTAGATTTCAGGTATGGCACTGAAGCTTTCTTT.

This chain connects TRBV30 to TRBJ2-7; D is ambiguous. V dropped 2 bases and J dropped 0 bases, with 11 bases sitting between them. CDR1 is GTSNPN and CDR2 is SVGIG in the germline V gene (reference sequence). CDR3 length: 14 amino acids. In DNA, the CDR3 is TGTGCCTGGAGTAGGGTATCGTCCTCCTACGAGCAGTACTTC. It encodes CAWSRVSSSYEQYF.